This T cell receptor (beta chain) was retrieved from a study of naive and memory T cell subsets. The study, taken as a whole, reports: Gini index rose across naive, CM, EM and EMRA in CD4 and CD8. Expression changes during T cell differentiation may affect RNA-based TCR counts.

The V and J ends lost 6 bases and 5 bases respectively, with 20 bases between them. The CDR3 sequence is 15 residues long. Germline CDR1 and CDR2: MDHEN and SYDVKM. Regarding this clonotype: Antigen unknown.

Both TRBC1 and TRBC2 were covered by a beta constant-region primer of two equimolar oligonucleotides. Four rounds of PCR amplified the ligated cDNA using nested alpha and beta constant-region primers plus SP2. A 12-nucleotide UMI and the SP2 primer were added to the cDNA 3' end by oligonucleotide ligation. TCRdb re-called the UMI-ligation and nested PCR reads with MiXCR, one entry per CDR3 protein. The sample carries 130,000 or so distinct CDR3 sequences, 36% recorded once. From the second PCR step, alpha and beta chains were amplified apart. Sequenced: central memory CD4+ T cells from blood. This receptor was obtained from a human donor in good health. The chain recombines TRBV28 with TRBJ2-7, with D possibly TRBD1 on 7 matching bases. DNA for the CDR3: TGTGCCAGCAGCGCTCACAGGGGAGGTTCCGACGAGCAGTACTTC. It codes for CASSAHRGGSDEQYF. Full variable domain (rest looked up from reference TRBV28 and TRBJ2-7): DVKVTQSSRYLVKRTGEKVFLECVQDMDHENMFWYRQDPGLGLRLIYFSYDVKMKEKGDIPEGYSVSREKKERFSLILESASTNQTSMYLCASSAHRGGSDEQYFGPGTRLTVT.